These 7 T cell receptor beta chains originate from one sample sequenced in a study of blood T cell repertoires in COVID-19. The assay was immunoSEQ multiplex PCR, and TCRdb's table has in-frame clones only and misses some. The sample yields fewer than 65,000 clones, approximately 91% seen once. Sequences were obtained from peripheral blood. These receptors came from a man aged 45-60 years with acute or convalescent COVID-19.

This clone turned up a few times. The CDR3 protein is CASSQAPGSYNSPLHF. The CDR3 region has the DNA TGCGCCAGCAGCCAAGCCCCGGGCTCCTATAATTCACCCCTCCACTTT. J is TRBJ1-6 and V is TRBV4-1, with no clear D. This CDR3 is built from 16 residues. Germline assignment: CDR1 MGHRA and CDR2 YSYEKL. V was shortened by 1 base and J by 0 bases, with 7 bases between the two germline ends.

The sample holds a few counts of this clone. V gene TRBV6-4 combines with J gene TRBJ2-3; 13 bases align to TRBD2. The CDR3 totals 16 residues. V was pared by 4 bases and J by 2 bases, with 3 bases of the junction left unmatched. Germline assignment: CDR1 MRHNA and CDR2 SNTAGT. The CDR3 DNA reads as TGTGCCAGCAGTGCACTAGCGGGAGGGTACACAGATACGCAGTATTTT. The encoded protein is CASSALAGGYTDTQYF.

The V gene is TRBV11-3, the J gene TRBJ2-7; 9 bases are a match to TRBD1. V dropped 4 bases and J dropped 6; count of bases not matched to a gene: 13. CDR3 size: 16 residues. Germline V gene sequence: CDR1 SGHNT, CDR2 YENEEA. CDR3 nucleotides: TGTGCCAGCAGCTCCTTCTGGACAGGGGCTACGGGCGAGCAGTACTTC. It codes for CASSSFWTGATGEQYF.

Concerning this clone: The sample has other DNA sequences that encode this CDR3 too. The chain carries TRBV5-1 and TRBJ1-2; D gene unclear. V lost 4 bases, J lost 4 bases, and 8 bases lay in between. Germline V gene data show CDR1 as SGHRS and CDR2 as YFSETQ. This CDR3 spans 12 amino acids. The CDR3 DNA is TGCGCCAGCAGCCTTGACACCTATGGCTACACCTTC. It is translated as CASSLDTYGYTF.

V usage is TRBV20-1 and J usage is TRBJ2-2; 7 bases are shared with TRBD1. From germline, CDR1 is DFQATT and CDR2 SNEGSKA (reference sequence). The CDR3 sequence is 16 residues long. V trimming: 3 bases; J trimming: 6 bases; junction bases outside the gene matches: 13. DNA of the CDR3: TGCAGTGCTAGTGTTGTTGGGACAGAAAGGGCCGGGGAGCTGTTTTTT. It translates to CSASVVGTERAGELFF.

This clone has a single count. The rearrangement links TRBV5-1 to TRBJ1-2; no reliable D call. Germline CDR1 reads SGHRS; CDR2 reads YFSETQ. The length of the CDR3 is 15 residues. Deletions cut 0 bases from V and 1 base from J, with 10 bases between. CDR3 DNA sequence: TGCGCCAGCAGCTTGGTCCGGGGAAATAACTATGGCTACACCTTC. Translated, it gives CASSLVRGNNYGYTF.

This chain links TRBV24-1 with TRBJ2-3; TRBD1 matches at 7 bases. The CDR3 extends over 15 amino acids. Germline-derived CDR1 and CDR2 are KGHDR and SFDVKD. The junction had 6 bases not matched to a gene; V was cut back by 5 bases and J by 2 bases. The CDR3 protein is CATSVTGNPTDTQYF. The CDR3 coding sequence is TGTGCCACCAGTGTGACAGGGAACCCCACAGATACGCAGTATTTT.